The 20 T cell receptor beta chains below come from one sample, sequenced in a study of response to subunit inactivated influenza vaccine. TCRdb reanalysed the RT-PCR reads using MiXCR and keeps one entry per CDR3 protein. The table has some 570,000 distinct CDR3 sequences, 11% seen once. The same specimen was also included in a second study, on T cells expressing NK-cell markers. According to that study: UMIs accompanied the 5'RACE template switching by which TCR beta cDNA was made.

The specimen comprised PBMCs from blood, sampled on the day of vaccination. Source of these receptors: a man aged 50 to 59 who received an inactivated influenza vaccine.

This sequence joins TRBV5-6 and TRBJ2-7, with TRBD2 matching 10 bases. This CDR3 spans 14 amino acids. Looked up from germline, CDR1 is SGHDT and CDR2 is YYEEEE. The V segment lost 6 bases and the J segment 3 bases; nucleotides outside the gene matches: 6. The chain's CDR3 is CASKGASGGYEQYF. The CDR3 coding sequence is TGTGCCAGCAAAGGGGCTAGCGGGGGCTACGAGCAGTACTTC.

The chain is built from TRBV7-9 and TRBJ1-4; 8 bases line up with TRBD1. V trimming: 6 bases; J trimming: 4 bases; junction bases outside the gene matches: 7. This CDR3 is 15 amino acids long. Germline values: CDR1 SEHNR, CDR2 FQNEAQ (reference sequence). The CDR3 reads CASRSTGGDNEKLFF. CDR3 DNA sequence: TGTGCCAGCAGATCTACAGGGGGAGATAATGAAAAACTGTTTTTT.

The chain carries TRBV25-1 and TRBJ2-1; D might be TRBD2 (5 bases). With 3 bases removed from V and 4 bases from J, the gap between germline ends came to 10 bases. The CDR3 has 14 amino acids. Germline V gives CDR1 MGHDK, CDR2 SYGVNS. The DNA of the CDR3 is TGTGCCAGCAGTGACGCGGGCCGGTACAATGAGCAGTTCTTC. Amino acids: CASSDAGRYNEQFF.

This clonotype appeared a few times. The gene calls are TRBV5-1 and TRBJ2-3, with D tentatively TRBD1 (6 bases). The CDR3 sequence is 16 residues long. Germline CDR1 is SGHRS and CDR2 is YFSETQ. V was shortened by 1 base and J by 3 bases, with 15 bases between the two germline ends. The CDR3 protein is CASSLLRTESTDTQYF. The DNA for the CDR3 is TGCGCCAGCAGCTTGCTTCGGACAGAGTCTACAGATACGCAGTATTTT.

The rearrangement uses TRBV12-3 or TRBV12-4 and TRBJ2-1; 11 bases map to TRBD2. J gave up 2 bases and V 6 bases, and 3 bases lay outside the gene matches. The CDR3 length is 15 residues. This CDR3 is CASRSTSGTYNEQFF. The CDR3 DNA is TGTGCCAGCAGATCGACTAGCGGGACCTACAATGAGCAGTTCTTC.

This clonotype appeared many times. The J gene is TRBJ2-7, the V gene TRBV12-3 or TRBV12-4; no firm D call. Trimming took 5 bases from V and 1 from J, leaving 12 bases between them. The CDR3 covers 14 residues. In DNA form, the CDR3 reads TGTGCCAGCAGTCCTCAGTTTGCTTCCTACGAGCAGTACTTC. It codes for CASSPQFASYEQYF.

This clonotype has a count of ten or more. The J gene is TRBJ2-2, the V gene TRBV6-5, with 11 bases fitting TRBD2. Germline-derived CDR1 and CDR2 are MNHEY and SVGAGI. The CDR3 is 18 amino acids. V gave up 0 bases and J gave up 2 bases; unmatched junction bases: 5. CDR3 nucleotide sequence: TGTGCCAGCAGTTACTCGAGTACTAGCGGGGGAAACACCGGGGAGCTGTTTTTT. It is translated as CASSYSSTSGGNTGELFF.

The rearrangement links TRBV4-3 to TRBJ1-2; TRBD1 matches 9 bases. Germline V lookup: CDR1 LGHNA, CDR2 YSLEER. CDR3 length: 16 residues. After removal of 1 base from V and 5 bases from J, the junction contained 8 bases not matched to a gene. This CDR3 reads CASSQARQGVWYGYTF. The CDR3 coding sequence is TGCGCCAGCAGCCAAGCCCGACAGGGGGTTTGGTATGGCTACACCTTC.

In its sample, this clonotype was seen once. The chain carries TRBV29-1 and TRBJ2-7, with D possibly called TRBD1 or TRBD2 (6 bases each). The CDR3 covers 14 residues. The germline V and J ends were trimmed by 6 bases and 6 bases, with 21 bases remaining between them. Germline-derived CDR1 and CDR2 are SQVTM and ANQGSEA. The CDR3 bases are TGCAGCGTGCCCCTCCTCCCGGGGGCAGGCGAGCAGTACTTC. It yields the protein CSVPLLPGAGEQYF.

This clonotype was observed a few times. This rearrangement joins TRBV7-9 to TRBJ1-2; TRBD1 is a possible D gene (5 bases). V lost 1 base, J lost 4 bases, and 10 bases lay in between. The CDR3 loop spans 14 amino acids. CDR1 and CDR2 (germline): SEHNR, FQNEAQ (reference sequence). The CDR3 sequence: CASSLGGALYGYTF. The CDR3 bases are TGTGCCAGCAGCTTAGGAGGGGCACTCTATGGCTACACCTTC.

This chain links TRBV2 with TRBJ2-7; a possible D gene is TRBD2 (6 bases). The germline V gene has CDR1 SNHLY and CDR2 FYNNEI. The CDR3 covers 13 residues. V shed 6 bases and J shed 2 bases, with 11 bases lying between them. In nucleotides, the CDR3 is TGTGCCAGCAGGGAGGGGTTGCCCTACGAGCAGTACTTC. This encodes CASREGLPYEQYF.

The chain recombines TRBV30 with TRBJ2-5, with D unclear. CDR1 and CDR2 (germline): GTSNPN, SVGIG (reference sequence). Trimming left V 2 bases short and J 2 bases short, with 6 bases between. This CDR3 has 12 residues. The CDR3 DNA is TGTGCCTGGAGTCCAGAACAAGAGACCCAGTACTTC. Translation: CAWSPEQETQYF.

This clonotype was detected a few times. The chain is built from TRBV15 and TRBJ2-4; 10 bases are shared with TRBD2. With V trimmed by 7 bases and J by 5 bases, 11 bases remained unmatched. CDR3 size: 16 residues. Germline V CDR1 and CDR2: LNHNV, YYDKDF (reference sequence). This chain's CDR3 is CATNPRLAGAQNIQYF. The CDR3 region has the DNA TGTGCCACCAACCCAAGGCTAGCGGGGGCGCAAAACATTCAGTACTTC.

At least ten counts were recorded for this clonotype. The rearrangement joins TRBV14 to TRBJ2-1, with 7 bases aligning to TRBD1. Germline trimming cut 2 bases from V and 0 bases from J; bases unmatched to any gene: 13. There are 19 residues in the CDR3. The germline gives CDR1 SGHDN, CDR2 FVKESK. In DNA, the CDR3 is TGTGCCAGCAGCCAAAAAGGCCCCCCGGGACAGCGCTCCTACAATGAGCAGTTCTTC. This encodes CASSQKGPPGQRSYNEQFF.

This clonotype showed up many times. The V call is TRBV6-5, the J call TRBJ2-7; TRBD1 might be the D (6 bases). In germline, CDR1 is MNHEY, CDR2 SVGAGI. The CDR3 loop spans 15 amino acids. With 0 bases removed from V and 4 bases from J, the gap between germline ends came to 13 bases. In nucleotides, the CDR3 is TGTGCCAGCAGTTACTCACACTCAGGACAGTACGAGCAGTACTTC. Protein sequence: CASSYSHSGQYEQYF.

The chain carries TRBV12-3 or TRBV12-4 and TRBJ2-7; the match to TRBD2 covers 12 bases. The J segment lost 12 bases and the V segment lost 6 bases, leaving 6 bases of the junction unmatched. There are 12 residues in the CDR3. CDR3 DNA: TGTGCCAGCAGCCAGACTAGCGGGAGCCCGTACTTC. This codes for CASSQTSGSPYF.

This clonotype was seen only a few times. The J gene is TRBJ2-3, the V gene TRBV27; 7 nucleotides align to TRBD2. Germline trimming cut 7 bases from V and 4 bases from J; bases unmatched to any gene: 8. The germline gives CDR1 MNHEY, CDR2 SMNVEV (reference sequence). CDR3 length: 14 amino acids. The CDR3 coding sequence is TGTGCCAGCAAGGTGTACCGGGAGGCAGATACGCAGTATTTT. It codes for CASKVYREADTQYF.

There are a few counts of this clonotype. The chain combines TRBV12-3 or TRBV12-4 with TRBJ1-1, with D perhaps TRBD1 (6 bases). The V end lost 7 bases, the J end lost 0 bases, and 12 bases lay between the germline ends. The CDR3 covers 14 residues. The CDR3 DNA follows: TGTGCCAGCACCCCGACAGGATTGAACACTGAAGCTTTCTTT. Translating it yields CASTPTGLNTEAFF.

Ten or more counts support this clonotype. The rearrangement links TRBV5-1 to TRBJ2-2; D ambiguous. V lost 5 bases and J lost 5, with 13 bases in between. Germline V gene sequence: CDR1 SGHRS, CDR2 YFSETQ. This CDR3 contains 14 residues. The CDR3 protein is CASSFRQTTGELFF. Here the CDR3 DNA reads TGCGCCAGCAGTTTCAGGCAAACTACCGGGGAGCTGTTTTTT.

The chain couples TRBV7-2 to TRBJ2-2; D gene uncertain. The CDR3 has 13 amino acids. With 3 bases removed from V and 3 bases from J, the gap between germline ends came to 5 bases. The germline gives CDR1 SGHTA, CDR2 FQGNSA. DNA of the CDR3: TGTGCCAGCAGCTTCCGTCACACCGGGGAGCTGTTTTTT. It encodes CASSFRHTGELFF.